This passage covers 24 T cell receptor beta chains from one sample sequenced in a study of blood T cell repertoires in COVID-19. Sequencing used immunoSEQ multiplex PCR; TCRdb keeps in-frame clones, though not all of them. The table shows about 78,000 clones, with approximately 86% occurring only once. Sequencing used peripheral blood. The receptor source for this set is a man aged 45-65 years with active or convalescent COVID-19.

The chain recombines TRBV5-6 with TRBJ2-4; 7 bases align to TRBD2. After removal of 0 bases from V and 9 bases from J, the junction contained 3 bases not matched to a gene. Germline CDR1 SGHDT, CDR2 YYEEEE. The CDR3 has 13 amino acids. CDR3 in amino acids: CASSLASGTIQYF. CDR3 coding DNA: TGTGCCAGCAGCTTGGCTAGCGGCACCATTCAGTACTTC.

J is TRBJ2-3 and V is TRBV6-5; D is possibly TRBD2 (7 bases). This CDR3 comprises 15 residues. CDR1 MNHEY and CDR2 SVGAGI come from the germline V gene. Trimming cost V 5 bases and J 1 base, with 13 bases left between them. The DNA for the CDR3 is TGTGCCAGCAGTAGGGGGGGGACTGGCACAGATACGCAGTATTTT. It codes for CASSRGGTGTDTQYF.

V is TRBV18 and J is TRBJ2-3, with D possibly matching TRBD1 (5 bases). Trimming stripped 2 bases from V and 1 base from J, with 7 bases between. Germline-derived CDR1 and CDR2 are KGHSH and LQKENI. This CDR3 has 14 amino acids. The CDR3 is CASSPGAGTDTQYF. The CDR3 DNA sequence: TGTGCCAGCTCACCAGGGGCGGGCACAGATACGCAGTATTTT.

The gene calls are TRBV28 and TRBJ2-2; 8 bases agree with TRBD1. Germline values: CDR1 MDHEN, CDR2 SYDVKM. CDR3 length equals 17 residues. J was trimmed by 3 bases and V by 7 bases; bases with no gene match: 13. CDR3 sequence (DNA): TGTGCCAGCAAAACAAGTCCGGGACAGGACCACACCGGGGAGCTGTTTTTT. Protein: CASKTSPGQDHTGELFF.

This rearrangement joins TRBV12-3 or TRBV12-4 to TRBJ1-1; D uncertain. The CDR3 is made up of 13 amino acids. The V end was cut by 2 bases, the J end by 1 base, with 5 bases between. CDR3 sequence (DNA): TGTGCCAGCAGTTTAACGAGGAACACTGAAGCTTTCTTT. This gives the protein CASSLTRNTEAFF.

This clone was seen once. CDR3 coding DNA: TGTGCCAGCAGGAGTACAGGGGGGGAGACCCAGTACTTC. This codes for CASRSTGGETQYF. This chain uses TRBV7-2 with TRBJ2-5; 8 nucleotides match TRBD1. Germline loops: CDR1 SGHTA, CDR2 FQGNSA. The CDR3 consists of 13 residues. The J segment lost 5 bases and the V segment lost 6 bases, leaving 5 bases of the junction unmatched.

This chain joins TRBV11-3 and TRBJ2-1; 7 bases line up with TRBD2. The CDR3 length is 14 residues. Losses at the gene ends were 4 bases for V and 4 bases for J; bases not matched to a gene: 4. Per germline, CDR1 SGHNT and CDR2 YENEEA. In DNA, the CDR3 is TGTGCCAGCAGCTACCCGGGGGGTTACAATGAGCAGTTCTTC. Encoded protein: CASSYPGGYNEQFF. The full variable domain, its missing parts supplied by reference TRBV11-3 and TRBJ2-1, is EAGVVQSPRYKIIEKKQPVAFWCNPISGHNTLYWYLQNLGQGPELLIRYENEEAVDDSQLPKDRFSAERLKGVDSTLKIQPAELGDSAVYLCASSYPGGYNEQFFGPGTRLTVL.

The chain joins TRBV2 to TRBJ1-2; 9 nucleotides align to TRBD1. Per germline, CDR1 SNHLY and CDR2 FYNNEI. J gave up 3 bases and V 4 bases, and 9 bases lay outside the gene matches. The CDR3 has 16 residues. DNA for the CDR3: TGTGCCAGCAGTGCCGGGACAGGGCTGGGGGACTATGGCTACACCTTC. The encoded protein is CASSAGTGLGDYGYTF. Using reference TRBV2 and TRBJ1-2 for the parts outside the CDR3, the full variable domain is EPEVTQTPSHQVTQMGQEVILRCVPISNHLYFYWYRQILGQKVEFLVSFYNNEISEKSEIFDDQFSVERPDGSNFTLKIRSTKLEDSAMYFCASSAGTGLGDYGYTFGSGTRLTVV.

The chain links TRBV6-5 to TRBJ1-4; 8 bases match TRBD1. V dropped 8 bases and J dropped 4; count of bases not matched to a gene: 3. Germline V lookup: CDR1 MNHEY, CDR2 SVGAGI. The CDR3 is 13 residues long. CDR3: CASADRGNEKLFF. In DNA form, the CDR3 reads TGTGCCAGCGCTGACAGGGGTAATGAAAAACTGTTTTTT.

This clone was detected once. The CDR3 region has the DNA TGTGCCAGCAGCGGGACATCATTCACAGATACGCAGTATTTT. Encoded protein: CASSGTSFTDTQYF. This chain links TRBV2 with TRBJ2-3, with D possibly matching TRBD1 (6 bases). There are 14 residues in the CDR3. Between the trimmed V and J ends, which lost 6 bases and 2 bases, there was a span of 12 bases. Germline V CDR1 and CDR2: SNHLY, FYNNEI.

V is TRBV5-1 and J is TRBJ1-1; 7 bases are a match to TRBD1. CDR1 is SGHRS and CDR2 is YFSETQ in the germline V gene. The CDR3 contains 14 residues. V gave up 4 bases and J gave up 0 bases; unmatched junction bases: 3. CDR3 sequence (DNA): TGCGCCAGCAGCGGTGGACAGGTGAACACTGAAGCTTTCTTT. Translation: CASSGGQVNTEAFF.

The chain recombines TRBV7-7 with TRBJ2-1; 11 bases line up with TRBD1. This CDR3 region has 15 residues. The junction had 10 bases not matched to a gene; V was cut back by 5 bases and J by 10 bases. Per germline, CDR1 SSHAT and CDR2 FNYEAQ (reference sequence). The DNA for the CDR3 is TGTGCCAGCAGCCTCCGGGACAGGGGGGCGTACGAGCAGTTCTTC. It yields the protein CASSLRDRGAYEQFF. Combining the CDR3 with reference TRBV7-7 and TRBJ2-1 gives the whole variable domain GAGVSQSPRYKVTKRGQDVTLRCDPISSHATLYWYQQALGQGPEFLTYFNYEAQPDKSGLPSDRFSAERPEGSISTLTIQRTEQRDSAMYRCASSLRDRGAYEQFFGPGTRLTVL.

DNA for the CDR3: TGTGCCAGCAGCATAACTTTGAAGGGGCAAGGCTACACCTTC. As protein: CASSITLKGQGYTF. The V and J genes are TRBV7-9 and TRBJ1-2; D is perhaps TRBD1 (5 bases). V was shortened by 5 bases and J by 8 bases, with 18 bases between the two germline ends. Germline V gene sequence: CDR1 SEHNR, CDR2 FQNEAQ (reference sequence). This CDR3 comprises 14 residues.

This chain joins TRBV13 and TRBJ2-5; no firm D call. Germline CDR1 and CDR2: PRHDT and FYEKMQ (reference sequence). The CDR3 is 13 amino acids. V lost 0 bases to trimming and J lost 3 bases, with 5 bases between them. The CDR3 region has the DNA TGTGCCAGCAGCTTAGGACAGAAAGAGACCCAGTACTTC. The encoded protein is CASSLGQKETQYF. Looking up the rest from reference TRBV13 and TRBJ2-5 gives the full variable domain: AAGVIQSPRHLIKEKRETATLKCYPIPRHDTVYWYQQGPGQDPQFLISFYEKMQSDKGSIPDRFSAQQFSDYHSELNMSSLELGDSALYFCASSLGQKETQYFGPGTRLLVL.

The chain carries TRBV28 and TRBJ2-3; a weak D match, TRBD1 (6 bases). V lost 5 bases and J lost 2, with 14 bases in between. The CDR3 is made up of 15 amino acids. The germline gives CDR1 MDHEN, CDR2 SYDVKM. CDR3 sequence (DNA): TGTGCCAGCAGTCAATACAGGGAACTCACAGATACGCAGTATTTT. Encoded protein: CASSQYRELTDTQYF. Looking up the rest from reference TRBV28 and TRBJ2-3 gives the full variable domain: DVKVTQSSRYLVKRTGEKVFLECVQDMDHENMFWYRQDPGLGLRLIYFSYDVKMKEKGDIPEGYSVSREKKERFSLILESASTNQTSMYLCASSQYRELTDTQYFGPGTRLTVL.

This rearrangement joins TRBV27 to TRBJ2-3, with D uncertain. Germline lookup yields CDR1 MNHEY and CDR2 SMNVEV (reference sequence). V was pared by 6 bases and J by 0 bases, with 10 bases between. The CDR3 totals 14 residues. The CDR3 DNA follows: TGTGCCAGCAGACTTCAATCTAGCACAGATACGCAGTATTTT. As protein: CASRLQSSTDTQYF.

The chain is built from TRBV5-1 and TRBJ1-4; 11 nucleotides align to TRBD1. J was trimmed by 0 bases and V by 4 bases; bases with no gene match: 8. CDR1 and CDR2 from the germline V gene are SGHRS and YFSETQ. This CDR3 is built from 18 residues. CDR3 sequence: CASSNSRDRGSTNEKLFF. CDR3 sequence (DNA): TGCGCCAGCAGCAACAGCCGGGACAGGGGGTCAACTAATGAAAAACTGTTTTTT.

The rearrangement uses TRBV11-2 and TRBJ1-1; perhaps TRBD1 as D (5 bases). CDR1 is SGHAT and CDR2 is FQNNGV in the germline V gene. V lost 4 bases and J lost 5, with 14 bases in between. The CDR3 is made up of 14 amino acids. The CDR3 DNA sequence: TGTGCCAGCAGCTCTCCTCAGGGTTGGACTGAAGCTTTCTTT. This sequence encodes CASSSPQGWTEAFF.

The chain has TRBV2 and TRBJ2-3; a possible D gene is TRBD2 (7 bases). Deletions cut 6 bases from V and 6 bases from J, with 25 bases between. CDR3 length: 17 amino acids. Germline loops: CDR1 SNHLY, CDR2 FYNNEI. In DNA form, the CDR3 reads TGTGCCAGCAGGGCGACAGGCCCACTAGCGTTGACCGATACGCAGTATTTT. Translating it yields CASRATGPLALTDTQYF.

This chain links TRBV10-3 with TRBJ1-5, with 8 bases lining up with TRBD1. The CDR3 has 14 residues. The V segment lost 0 bases and the J segment 10 bases; nucleotides outside the gene matches: 5. CDR1 is ENHRY, CDR2 SYGVKD, per germline. The CDR3 DNA reads as TGTGCCATCAGTGAGTCGGGACAGGTCGAACCCCAGCATTTT. Translating gives CAISESGQVEPQHF.

The rearrangement uses TRBV6-1 and TRBJ1-2; the D gene is possibly TRBD1 (5 bases). The V gene lost 1 base and the J gene lost 3 bases, with 6 bases spanning the gap. This CDR3 comprises 13 residues. Germline V gene lookup returns CDR1 MNHNS and CDR2 SASEGT. The CDR3 region has the DNA TGTGCCAGCAGTGAAGTCAGGGACTATGGCTACACCTTC. Its protein product is CASSEVRDYGYTF.

V is TRBV27 and J is TRBJ2-1; TRBD1 matches 9 bases. Germline-derived CDR1 and CDR2 are MNHEY and SMNVEV (reference sequence). V was pared by 7 bases and J by 0 bases, with 13 bases of the junction left unmatched. This CDR3 comprises 18 residues. The DNA for the CDR3 is TGTGCCAGCACGAAAGGACAGGGGATAACGGGCTCCTACAATGAGCAGTTCTTC. As protein: CASTKGQGITGSYNEQFF.

This clone is labeled medium-sized. The rearrangement joins TRBV7-9 to TRBJ2-1; TRBD2 matches at 8 bases. The junction had 9 bases not matched to a gene; V was cut back by 5 bases and J by 6 bases. The germline CDR1 and CDR2 sequences are SEHNR and FQNEAQ (reference sequence). This CDR3 spans 15 amino acids. In DNA, the CDR3 is TGTGCCAGCAGCCTCATCGGGGGGGCAATCAATGAGCAGTTCTTC. It specifies CASSLIGGAINEQFF. Full variable domain (rest looked up from reference TRBV7-9 and TRBJ2-1): DTGVSQNPRHKITKRGQNVTFRCDPISEHNRLYWYRQTLGQGPEFLTYFQNEAQLEKSRLLSDRFSAERPKGSFSTLEIQRTEQGDSAMYLCASSLIGGAINEQFFGPGTRLTVL.

The rearrangement joins TRBV11-2 to TRBJ2-5; a possible D gene is TRBD1 (5 bases). Germline-derived CDR1 and CDR2 are SGHAT and FQNNGV. V lost 2 bases and J 0 bases, leaving 10 bases between the germline ends. This CDR3 region has 15 residues. DNA for the CDR3: TGTGCCAGCAGCTTATTAGGGGTTTACCAAGAGACCCAGTACTTC. This sequence encodes CASSLLGVYQETQYF.